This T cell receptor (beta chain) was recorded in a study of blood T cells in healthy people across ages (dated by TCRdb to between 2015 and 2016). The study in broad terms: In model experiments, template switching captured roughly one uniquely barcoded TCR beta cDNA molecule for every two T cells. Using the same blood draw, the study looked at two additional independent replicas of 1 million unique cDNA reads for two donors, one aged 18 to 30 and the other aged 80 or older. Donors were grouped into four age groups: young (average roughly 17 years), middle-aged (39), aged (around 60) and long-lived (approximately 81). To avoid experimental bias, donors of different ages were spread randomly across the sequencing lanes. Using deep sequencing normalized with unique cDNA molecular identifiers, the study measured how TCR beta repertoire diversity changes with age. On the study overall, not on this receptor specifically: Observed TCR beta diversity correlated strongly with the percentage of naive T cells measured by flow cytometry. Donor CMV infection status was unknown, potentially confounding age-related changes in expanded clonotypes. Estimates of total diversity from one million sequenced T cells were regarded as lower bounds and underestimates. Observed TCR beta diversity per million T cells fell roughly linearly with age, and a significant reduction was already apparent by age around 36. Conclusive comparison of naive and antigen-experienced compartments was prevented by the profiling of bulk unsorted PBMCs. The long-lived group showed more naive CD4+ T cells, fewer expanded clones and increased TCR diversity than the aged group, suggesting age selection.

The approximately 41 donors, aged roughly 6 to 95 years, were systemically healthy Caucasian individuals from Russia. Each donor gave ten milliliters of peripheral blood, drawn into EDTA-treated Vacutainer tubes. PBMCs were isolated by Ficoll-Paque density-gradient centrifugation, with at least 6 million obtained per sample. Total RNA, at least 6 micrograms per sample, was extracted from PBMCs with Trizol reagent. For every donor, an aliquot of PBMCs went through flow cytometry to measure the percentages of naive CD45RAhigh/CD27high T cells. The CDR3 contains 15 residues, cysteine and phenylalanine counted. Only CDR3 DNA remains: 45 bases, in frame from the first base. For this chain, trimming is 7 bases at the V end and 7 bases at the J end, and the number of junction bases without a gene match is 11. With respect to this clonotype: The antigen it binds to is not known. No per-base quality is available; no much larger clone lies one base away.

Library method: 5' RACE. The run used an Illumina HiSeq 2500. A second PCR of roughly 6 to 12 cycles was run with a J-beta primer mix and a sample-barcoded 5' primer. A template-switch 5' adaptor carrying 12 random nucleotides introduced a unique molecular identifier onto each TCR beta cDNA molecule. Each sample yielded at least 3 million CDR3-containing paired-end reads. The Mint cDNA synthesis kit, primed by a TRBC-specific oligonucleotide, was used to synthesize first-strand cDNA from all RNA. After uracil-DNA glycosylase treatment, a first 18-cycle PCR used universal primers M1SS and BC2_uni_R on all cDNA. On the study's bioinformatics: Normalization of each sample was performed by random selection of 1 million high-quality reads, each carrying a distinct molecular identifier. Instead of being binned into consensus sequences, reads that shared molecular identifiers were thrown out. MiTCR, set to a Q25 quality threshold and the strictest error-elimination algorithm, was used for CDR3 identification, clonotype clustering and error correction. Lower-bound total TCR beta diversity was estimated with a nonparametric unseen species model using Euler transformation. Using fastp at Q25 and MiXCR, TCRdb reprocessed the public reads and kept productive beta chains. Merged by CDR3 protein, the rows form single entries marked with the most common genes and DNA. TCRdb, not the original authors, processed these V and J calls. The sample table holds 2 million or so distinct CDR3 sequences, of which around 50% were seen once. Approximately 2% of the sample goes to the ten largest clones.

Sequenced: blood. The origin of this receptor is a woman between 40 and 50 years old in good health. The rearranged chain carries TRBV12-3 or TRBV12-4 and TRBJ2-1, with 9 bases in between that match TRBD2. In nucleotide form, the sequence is TGTGCCAGCACCCAGGTGCGGGGGGGCAGGAATGAGCAGTTCTTC. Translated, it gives CASTQVRGGRNEQFF.